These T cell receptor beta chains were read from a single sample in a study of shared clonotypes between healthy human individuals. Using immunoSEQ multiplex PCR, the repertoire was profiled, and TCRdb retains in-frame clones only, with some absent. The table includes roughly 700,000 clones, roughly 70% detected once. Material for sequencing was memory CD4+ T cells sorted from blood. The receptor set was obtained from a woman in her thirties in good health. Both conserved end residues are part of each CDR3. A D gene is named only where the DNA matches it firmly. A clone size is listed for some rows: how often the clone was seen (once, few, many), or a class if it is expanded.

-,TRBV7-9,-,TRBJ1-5,TGTGCCAGCAGCTTAAGCACAGGGTTGTATCAGCCCCAGCATTTT,CASSLSTGLYQPQHF
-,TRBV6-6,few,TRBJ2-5,TGTGCCAGCAGTTCGGATGGAGAGACCCAGTACTTC,CASSSDGETQYF
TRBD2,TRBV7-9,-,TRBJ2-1,TGTGCCAGCAGCTTTGGGACTAGTGCGTATGAGCAGTTCTTC,CASSFGTSAYEQFF
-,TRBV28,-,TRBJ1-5,TGTGCCAGCAGTTTATGGGATGATCAGCCCCAGCATTTT,CASSLWDDQPQHF
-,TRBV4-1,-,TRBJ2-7,TGCGCCAGCAGCCAAGGGATGCGAGGGAGGGGGGAGCAGTACTTC,CASSQGMRGRGEQYF
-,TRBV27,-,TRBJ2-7,TGTGCCAGCAGTTACGGACGGGACTCCTACGAGCAGTACTTC,CASSYGRDSYEQYF
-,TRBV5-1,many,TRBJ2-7,TGCGCCAGCAGCTTGGAATCCCCTACCGAGCAGTACTTC,CASSLESPTEQYF
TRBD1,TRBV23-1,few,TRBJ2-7,TGCGCCAGCAGTCAGGCGGGACAGGGCTCCTACGAGCAGTACTTC,CASSQAGQGSYEQYF
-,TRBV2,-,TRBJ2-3,TGTGCCAGCAGCGTTCGTCGGACGGCGACAGATACGCAGTATTTT,CASSVRRTATDTQYF
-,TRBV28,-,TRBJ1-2,TGTGCCAGTCAGGAGATATACTATGGCTACACCTTC,CASQEIYYGYTF
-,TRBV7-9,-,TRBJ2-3,TGTGCCAGCAGCTTAAACCTAGATACGCAGTATTTT,CASSLNLDTQYF
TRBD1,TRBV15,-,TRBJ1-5,TGTGCCACCAGCATGGGCGGGACAGTCAATCAGCCCCAGCATTTT,CATSMGGTVNQPQHF
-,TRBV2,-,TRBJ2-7,TGTGCCAGCGCAGGGGATCACGAGCAGTACTTC,CASAGDHEQYF
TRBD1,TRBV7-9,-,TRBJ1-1,TGTGCCAGCAGCATCAGACAGGGGGGAGACACTGAAGCTTTCTTT,CASSIRQGGDTEAFF
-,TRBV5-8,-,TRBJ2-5,TGTGCCAGCAGCTTGTCAGGAGTGGAGACCCAGTACTTC,CASSLSGVETQYF
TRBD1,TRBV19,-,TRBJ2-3,TGTGCCAGTAGGCAGGGGGCTGGCACAGATACGCAGTATTTT,CASRQGAGTDTQYF
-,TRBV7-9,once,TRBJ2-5,TGTGCCAGCAGCCCAGGGGGGGGTGAGACCCAGTACTTC,CASSPGGGETQYF
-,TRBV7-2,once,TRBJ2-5,TGTGCCAGCAGCTTACCGGTTGGAATTAGCGGCAAAGAGACCCAGTACTTC,CASSLPVGISGKETQYF
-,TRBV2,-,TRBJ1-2,TGTGCCAGCAGTGAAAGAGGCTACACCTTC,CASSERGYTF
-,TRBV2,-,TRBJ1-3,TGTGCCAGCAGTGACAGGTCTGGAAACACCATATATTTT,CASSDRSGNTIYF
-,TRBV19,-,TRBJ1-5,TGTGCCAGTAGTACAGTTTCGGGCAATCAGCCCCAGCATTTT,CASSTVSGNQPQHF
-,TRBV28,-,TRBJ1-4,TGTGCCAGCAGGGGATCGGCTAATGAAAAACTGTTTTTT,CASRGSANEKLFF
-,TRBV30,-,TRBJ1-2,TGTGCCTGGAGTCACTTCTCCTATGGCTACACCTTC,CAWSHFSYGYTF
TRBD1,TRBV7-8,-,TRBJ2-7,TGTGCCAGCAGCACCCAGGGGGCCACGGCCTACGAGCAGTACTTC,CASSTQGATAYEQYF
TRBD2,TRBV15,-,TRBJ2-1,TGTGCCACCAGTGGCGGGACTAGCGGTTACAATGAGCAGTTCTTC,CATSGGTSGYNEQFF
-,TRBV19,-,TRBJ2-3,TGTGCCAGTAGTATTAAAGCGCTTAGCACAGATACGCAGTATTTT,CASSIKALSTDTQYF
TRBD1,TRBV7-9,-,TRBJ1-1,TGTGCCAGCTGCGAACAGGGGGCGGTCACTGAAGCTTTCTTT,CASCEQGAVTEAFF
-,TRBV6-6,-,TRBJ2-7,TGTGCCAGCAGTCCTCTAGGTAGGGGAGGCTCCTACGAGCAGTACTTC,CASSPLGRGGSYEQYF
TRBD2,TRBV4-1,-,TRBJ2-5,TGCGCCAGCAGCCAAGATCTGGCGGGAGGCAGGAAGACCCAGTACTTC,CASSQDLAGGRKTQYF
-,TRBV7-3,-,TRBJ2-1,TGTGCCAGCAGCTTAGGCTCCAACAATGAGCAGTTCTTC,CASSLGSNNEQFF
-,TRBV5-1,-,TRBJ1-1,TGCGCCAGCAGCTTGGGTATGAACACTGAAGCTTTCTTT,CASSLGMNTEAFF
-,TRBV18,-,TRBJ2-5,TGTGCCAGCTCACCACCGGGAGCAGAGACCCAGTACTTC,CASSPPGAETQYF
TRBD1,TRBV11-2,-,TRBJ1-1,TGTGCCAGCAGCTTAGATCAGGGGGCAGGGGCTGAAGCTTTCTTT,CASSLDQGAGAEAFF
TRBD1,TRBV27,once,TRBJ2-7,TGTGCCAGCAGTCCACAGGGGCCGGAGTACGAGCAGTACTTC,CASSPQGPEYEQYF
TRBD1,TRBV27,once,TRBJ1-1,TGTGCCAGCACCCCACGCGCGTATGGGACAGGGAACACTGAAGCTTTCTTT,CASTPRAYGTGNTEAFF
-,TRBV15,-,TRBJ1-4,TGTGCCACCAGCAGATACACAGGGAGCAAGACTAATGAAAAACTGTTTTTT,CATSRYTGSKTNEKLFF
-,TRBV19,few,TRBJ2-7,TGTGCCAGTAGTAGTCTTCACAGGATCCCCTACGAGCAGTACTTC,CASSSLHRIPYEQYF
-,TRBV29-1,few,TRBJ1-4,TGCAGCGCAACGGGAGGGGGTGAAAAACTGTTTTTT,CSATGGGEKLFF
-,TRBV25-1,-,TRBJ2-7,TGTGCCAGCAGTTTAGAGGGTAGGGAACCCTACGAGCAGTACTTC,CASSLEGREPYEQYF
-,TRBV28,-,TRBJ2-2,TGTGCCAGCAGTTTCCAGACCGGGGAGCTGTTTTTT,CASSFQTGELFF
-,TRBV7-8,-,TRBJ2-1,TGTGCCAGCAGCCCCCGCCCGGCCAGCGGGCAATACAATGAGCAGTTCTTC,CASSPRPASGQYNEQFF
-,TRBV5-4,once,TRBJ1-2,TGTGCCAGCAGCTTTACAGAGGCCTATGGCTACACCTTC,CASSFTEAYGYTF
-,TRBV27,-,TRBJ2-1,TGTGCCAGCTTGGGGGCCACGGGGAATGAGCAGTTCTTC,CASLGATGNEQFF
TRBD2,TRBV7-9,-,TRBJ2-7,TGTGCCAGCAGCTTAGTTTTCACCAGCGGGGCACCATCCTACGAGCAGTACTTC,CASSLVFTSGAPSYEQYF
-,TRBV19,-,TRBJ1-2,TGTGCCAGTAGTATCCGGGGGGTAAATGGCTACACCTTC,CASSIRGVNGYTF
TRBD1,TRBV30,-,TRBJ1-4,TGTGCCTGGAGATTCACAGGGGTCCCCGAAAAACTGTTTTTT,CAWRFTGVPEKLFF
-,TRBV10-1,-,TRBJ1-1,TGCGCCAGCAGTGAGAGGAAGAGGATGAGCACTGAAGCTTTCTTT,CASSERKRMSTEAFF
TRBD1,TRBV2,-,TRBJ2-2,TGTGCCAGCAGGGCCTGGGACAGCAACACCGGGGAGCTGTTTTTT,CASRAWDSNTGELFF